The 26 T cell receptor beta chains reported below all come from one sample, sequenced in a study of hypomethylating agent response in myelodysplastic syndrome. Repertoires were generated with immunoSEQ multiplex PCR, while TCRdb's copy carries only in-frame clones and drops some. Of several thousand clones listed, 70% to 85% are singletons. The sequenced sample was bone marrow, obtained before or after starting hypomethylating agent treatment for myelodysplastic syndrome (not recorded which). These receptor sequences come from a human donor with myelodysplastic syndrome.

This chain links TRBV6-6 with TRBJ2-2, with 10 bases matching TRBD1. Trimming removed 5 bases from V and 6 bases from J; junction bases left unmatched: 6. CDR3 length: 15 amino acids. CDR1 and CDR2 from the germline V gene are MNHNY and SVGAGI (reference sequence). CDR3 DNA: TGTGCCAGCAGTCGGACAGGGGGTCACTCCGGGGAGCTGTTTTTT. Translating gives CASSRTGGHSGELFF.

This chain uses TRBV6-1 with TRBJ2-5; 7 bases agree with TRBD1. Germline assignment: CDR1 MNHNS and CDR2 SASEGT. The CDR3 is made up of 14 amino acids. J lost 2 bases, V lost 6 bases, and 6 bases had no gene match. CDR3 sequence (DNA): TGTGCCAGCAGAACAGGGGCGACACAAGAGACCCAGTACTTC. It specifies CASRTGATQETQYF.

The chain couples TRBV6-5 to TRBJ2-1; D possibly corresponds to TRBD2 (5 bases). The CDR3 covers 14 residues. Germline CDR1 and CDR2: MNHEY and SVGAGI. Trimming cost V 3 bases and J 9 bases, with 15 bases left between them. CDR3 region: CASSYSRVGSEQFF. The CDR3 nucleotides are TGTGCCAGCAGTTATAGTAGGGTTGGGAGTGAGCAGTTCTTC.

The chain carries TRBV19 and TRBJ1-1; 9 bases fit TRBD1. Trimming at V came to 4 bases and at J to 10 bases, leaving 10 bases not matched to a gene. This CDR3 comprises 14 residues. Germline CDR1 and CDR2: LNHDA and SQIVND (reference sequence). DNA for the CDR3: TGTGCCAGTAGTACGACAGGGGGAGGTAGGGCAGCTTTCTTT. Translation: CASSTTGGGRAAFF.

This rearrangement joins TRBV2 to TRBJ1-5; D is perhaps TRBD1 (6 bases). The germline gives CDR1 SNHLY, CDR2 FYNNEI. The CDR3 spans 18 residues. V lost 6 bases and J 2 bases, leaving 23 bases between the germline ends. Written as DNA, the CDR3 is TGTGCCAGCAGGGGGATGGAAAGGGGGAGTTGGGGCAATCAGCCCCAGCATTTT. It translates to CASRGMERGSWGNQPQHF.

This sequence joins TRBV2 and TRBJ1-3; TRBD1 is a possible D gene (5 bases). CDR3 length: 14 residues. Trimming took off 6 bases at V and 0 bases at J, with 9 bases between the two ends. Germline CDR1 SNHLY, CDR2 FYNNEI. The CDR3 here is CASRGTVSGNTIYF. Here the CDR3 DNA reads TGTGCCAGCAGGGGGACGGTCTCTGGAAACACCATATATTTT.

The CDR3 here is CASSHQRDTYEQYF. The CDR3 DNA reads TGTGCCAGCAGTCACCAAAGGGATACCTACGAGCAGTACTTC. The V gene is TRBV6-1, the J gene TRBJ2-7; D call uncertain. Trimming stripped 5 bases from V and 2 bases from J, with 13 bases between. The CDR3 covers 14 residues. CDR1 and CDR2 (germline): MNHNS, SASEGT.

The chain joins TRBV5-1 to TRBJ2-7; a weak D match, TRBD2 (8 bases). V dropped 0 bases and J dropped 7 bases, with 23 bases sitting between them. CDR3 length: 17 amino acids. CDR1 and CDR2 from the germline V gene are SGHRS and YFSETQ. The CDR3 coding sequence is TGCGCCAGCAGCTTGGGACAGGGCTTCCTAGCGGGCTTGGAGCAGTACTTC. It translates to CASSLGQGFLAGLEQYF.

The sample holds one count of this clone. CDR3 loop: CASSLDRVATDTQYF. The CDR3 nucleotides read TGTGCCAGCAGCTTAGACAGGGTGGCCACAGATACGCAGTATTTT. The chain carries TRBV7-3 and TRBJ2-3; 7 nucleotides agree with TRBD1. Germline CDR1 SGHTA, CDR2 FQGTGA. The CDR3 runs 15 residues. V shed 2 bases, J shed 2 bases, and the junction held 4 bases outside the gene matches.

In nucleotides, the CDR3 is TGTGCCAGCAGCCAGGGGGGACGCGAGCAGTACTTC. Amino acids: CASSQGGREQYF. This chain links TRBV7-2 with TRBJ2-7, with D perhaps matching TRBD1 (7 bases). With 5 bases removed from V and 6 bases from J, the gap between germline ends came to 11 bases. This CDR3 region has 12 residues. Germline V CDR1 and CDR2: SGHTA, FQGNSA.

This clone turned up a few times. The chain combines TRBV2 with TRBJ2-1; TRBD2 agrees at 9 bases. The CDR3 is made up of 17 amino acids. The trim removed 6 bases at V and 8 bases at J, leaving 17 bases unmatched. The germline CDR1 and CDR2 sequences are SNHLY and FYNNEI. The CDR3, as DNA: TGTGCCAGCAGCTTCCTAATCGGTAGCGGGAGAGAGGATGAGCAGTTCTTC. This sequence encodes CASSFLIGSGREDEQFF.

This clone was found a few times. The identical CDR3 is also encoded by other nucleotide sequences in the sample. The J gene is TRBJ1-2, the V gene TRBV4-1, with no clear D. Germline V gives CDR1 MGHRA, CDR2 YSYEKL. The CDR3 contains 15 residues. Between the trimmed V and J ends, which lost 3 bases and 1 base, there was a span of 12 bases. As DNA, the CDR3 is TGCGCCAGCAGCCAGGCGGACGGTAGTAACTATGGCTACACCTTC. It codes for CASSQADGSNYGYTF.

As DNA, the CDR3 is TGTGCCAGCAGCTCCCCGCCGCGCGAGTTCTTC. It encodes CASSSPPREFF. V and J are TRBV28 and TRBJ2-1; D is unclear. Trimming shortened V by 6 bases and J by 14 bases, and 14 bases separated the two germline ends. The CDR3 is 11 residues long. Per the germline V gene, CDR1 is MDHEN and CDR2 is SYDVKM.

The chain employs TRBV11-2 and TRBJ2-7; no definite D call. CDR3 size: 13 residues. The germline CDR1 and CDR2 sequences are SGHAT and FQNNGV. The ends were cut back, 5 bases at V and 6 bases at J, with 14 bases in the middle. The CDR3 nucleotides read TGTGCCAGCAGCATAGGCGCCTCCCCCGAGCAGTACGTC. The encoded protein is CASSIGASPEQYV.

The J gene is TRBJ2-7, the V gene TRBV5-6; D call uncertain. The V gene's germline CDR1 is SGHDT and CDR2 YYEEEE. The CDR3 is made up of 16 amino acids. V shed 4 bases and J shed 4 bases, with 21 bases lying between them. As DNA, the CDR3 is TGTGCCAGCAGCCGCCCGGACCGATTCAGCCAATACGAGCAGTACTTC. Amino acids: CASSRPDRFSQYEQYF.

The rearrangement joins TRBV7-3 to TRBJ1-1, with 10 bases fitting TRBD1. Germline-derived CDR1 and CDR2 are SGHTA and FQGTGA. The length of the CDR3 is 17 residues. Unmatched junction bases numbered 8, after V lost 4 bases and J lost 0 bases. The CDR3: CASSSTGGFGVNTEAFF. CDR3 nucleotide sequence: TGTGCCAGCAGCTCGACAGGGGGCTTTGGGGTGAACACTGAAGCTTTCTTT.

Only a few counts were recorded for this clone. V gene TRBV7-9 combines with J gene TRBJ2-1; TRBD1 might be the D (5 bases). V was cut by 5 bases and J by 0 bases, with 23 bases left in between. CDR1 and CDR2 from the germline V gene are SEHNR and FQNEAQ (reference sequence). This CDR3 has 19 amino acids. CDR3 in DNA: TGTGCCAGCAGCCTCCAGACTGGGGCTGTCCCGGTCTCCTACAATGAGCAGTTCTTC. Translating gives CASSLQTGAVPVSYNEQFF. The variable domain in full, with the rest retrieved from reference TRBV7-9 and TRBJ2-1, is DTGVSQNPRHKITKRGQNVTFRCDPISEHNRLYWYRQTLGQGPEFLTYFQNEAQLEKSRLLSDRFSAERPKGSFSTLEIQRTEQGDSAMYLCASSLQTGAVPVSYNEQFFGPGTRLTVL.

This clone was recorded once. The chain is built from TRBV2 and TRBJ1-1; D may be TRBD1 (6 bases). This CDR3 is 13 amino acids long. V was shortened by 2 bases and J by 4 bases, with 8 bases between the two germline ends. CDR1 and CDR2 from the germline V gene are SNHLY and FYNNEI. CDR3 coding DNA: TGTGCCAGCAGTGAACAAGGGGGCACTGAAGCTTTCTTT. Residues: CASSEQGGTEAFF. Full variable domain (remainder filled in from reference TRBV2 and TRBJ1-1): EPEVTQTPSHQVTQMGQEVILRCVPISNHLYFYWYRQILGQKVEFLVSFYNNEISEKSEIFDDQFSVERPDGSNFTLKIRSTKLEDSAMYFCASSEQGGTEAFFGQGTRLTVV.

This sequence joins TRBV5-1 and TRBJ2-2; 8 nucleotides match TRBD1. Germline lookup yields CDR1 SGHRS and CDR2 YFSETQ. The CDR3 has 16 amino acids. With 3 bases clipped from V and 1 base from J, the junction kept 5 bases outside the gene matches. This chain's CDR3 is CASSYSDRVNTGELFF. As DNA, the CDR3 is TGCGCCAGCAGCTATTCGGACAGGGTGAACACCGGGGAGCTGTTTTTT.

This clone has just a few counts. The chain joins TRBV7-9 to TRBJ2-1; unclear D gene. Trimming took 1 base from V and 3 from J, leaving 13 bases between them. Germline V gene lookup returns CDR1 SEHNR and CDR2 FQNEAQ (reference sequence). The CDR3 totals 16 residues. CDR3 protein: CASSLGGLLGYNEQFF. The CDR3 DNA sequence: TGTGCCAGCAGCTTAGGGGGTCTCTTGGGCTACAATGAGCAGTTCTTC.

The rearrangement uses TRBV2 and TRBJ1-1; D perhaps matches TRBD1 (5 bases). Trimming stripped 7 bases from V and 6 bases from J, with 18 bases between. CDR3 length: 14 residues. Germline V gene lookup returns CDR1 SNHLY and CDR2 FYNNEI. CDR3 sequence reads: CASTRDLKDAEAFF. Here the CDR3 DNA reads TGTGCCAGCACGAGGGACCTCAAGGACGCTGAAGCTTTCTTT.

This clone was seen a few times. The rearrangement links TRBV2 to TRBJ1-5; 7 bases agree with TRBD1. From germline, CDR1 is SNHLY and CDR2 FYNNEI. This CDR3 has 15 residues. The junction had 7 bases not matched to a gene; V was cut back by 4 bases and J by 4 bases. CDR3: CASSGGQTLNQPQHF. The CDR3 DNA sequence: TGTGCCAGCAGTGGGGGACAGACACTAAATCAGCCCCAGCATTTT.

The V call is TRBV27, the J call TRBJ2-1; 8 positions agree with TRBD1. This CDR3 contains 15 residues. Germline loops: CDR1 MNHEY, CDR2 SMNVEV (reference sequence). After removal of 2 bases from V and 12 bases from J, the junction contained 12 bases not matched to a gene. CDR3 in DNA: TGTGCCAGCAGTTTAACCGGACAGGGCCCCTGGGGGCAGTTCTTC. Translated: CASSLTGQGPWGQFF.

This clone has a handful of counts. The V gene is TRBV19, the J gene TRBJ2-3; TRBD2 is a possible D gene (6 bases). The CDR3 extends over 15 amino acids. Per the germline V gene, CDR1 is LNHDA and CDR2 is SQIVND (reference sequence). Between the trimmed V and J ends, which lost 5 bases and 0 bases, there was a span of 12 bases. The CDR3 nucleotides read TGTGCCAGTAGTCCCTACCTAGCGAGCACAGATACGCAGTATTTT. As protein: CASSPYLASTDTQYF.

This chain uses TRBV6-6 with TRBJ1-3, with no clear D. Germline V gene data show CDR1 as MNHNY and CDR2 as SVGAGI (reference sequence). V shed 4 bases and J shed 9 bases, with 13 bases lying between them. The CDR3 is made up of 13 amino acids. For the CDR3, the DNA is TGTGCCAGCAGTTCGGGCCTCGGAGCCACCATATATTTT. Translated: CASSSGLGATIYF.

V and J are TRBV19 and TRBJ2-2; 9 nucleotides match TRBD1. Germline V gene sequence: CDR1 LNHDA, CDR2 SQIVND (reference sequence). The V and J ends lost 7 bases and 4 bases, in that order; junction bases with no gene match: 7. This CDR3 region has 15 residues. CDR3 region: CASKRGQGTTGELFF. DNA of the CDR3: TGTGCCAGTAAGAGGGGACAGGGAACCACCGGGGAGCTGTTTTTT.